These T cell receptor beta chains were read from a single sample in a study of T cells after yellow fever vaccination. TCRdb reanalysed the 5' RACE reads using MiXCR and keeps one entry per CDR3 protein. Among around 340,000 distinct CDR3 sequences listed, around 13% were seen once. Sample: CD4+ T cells sorted from PBMCs, taken 15 days after the yellow fever booster vaccination. All receptors come from a man in his late teens or twenties who received the YFV17D yellow fever vaccine. The CDR3 runs from the conserved cysteine through the conserved F or W. Fields, in order: CDR3 length, V gene, clone size, D gene, J gene, CDR3 protein, CDR3 DNA. A D gene is named only where the DNA matches it firmly. A row's size may be missing; if present it is once, few, many or a size class.

>15|TRBV6-6|few|-|TRBJ2-7
CASSSRDTGGYEQYF
TGTGCCAGCAGTAGCCGGGACACGGGGGGCTACGAGCAGTACTTC
>18|TRBV6-2/TRBV6-3|-|TRBD2|TRBJ2-5
CASSYSLAGAWYQETQYF
TGTGCCAGCAGTTACTCGTTAGCGGGGGCCTGGTACCAAGAGACCCAGTACTTC
>12|TRBV3-1|-|TRBD2|TRBJ2-1
CASSRGTRAKFF
TGTGCCAGCAGCCGCGGGACTAGAGCAAAGTTCTTC
>16|TRBV3-1|-|-|TRBJ1-6
CASSQDPGVGNSPLHF
TGTGCCAGCAGCCAAGATCCGGGGGTCGGTAATTCACCCCTCCACTTT
>16|TRBV5-1|many|TRBD2|TRBJ2-3
CASSSLSGGGTDTQYF
TGCGCCAGCAGCTCCCTAAGCGGGGGAGGCACAGATACGCAGTATTTT
>16|TRBV18|-|TRBD1|TRBJ1-1
CASSPKWTGKNTEAFF
TGTGCCAGCTCACCCAAATGGACAGGGAAGAACACTGAAGCTTTCTTT
>17|TRBV4-2|many|TRBD2|TRBJ2-3
CASSQDLVRGTTDTQYF
TGTGCCAGCAGCCAAGATCTTGTGCGGGGGACCACAGATACGCAGTATTTT
>13|TRBV9|-|-|TRBJ1-3
CASSVGGLGTIYF
TGTGCCAGCAGCGTAGGCGGGTTGGGCACCATATATTTT
>16|TRBV11-1|-|TRBD1|TRBJ2-2
CASRRKTGVDTGELFF
TGTGCCAGCAGACGTAAAACAGGGGTGGACACCGGGGAGCTGTTTTTT
>14|TRBV11-2|-|-|TRBJ2-1
CASRAMGSGYEQFF
TGTGCCAGCAGGGCTATGGGGTCGGGGTATGAGCAGTTCTTC
>16|TRBV4-3|-|TRBD1|TRBJ2-6
CASSSRGPSGANVLTF
TGCGCCAGCAGCTCAAGGGGGCCGTCTGGGGCCAACGTCCTGACTTTC
>16|TRBV7-8|few|-|TRBJ2-1
CASSLVGQTSYNEQFF
TGTGCCAGCAGCTTAGTAGGACAGACCTCCTACAATGAGCAGTTCTTC
>15|TRBV7-3|few|-|TRBJ2-2
CASSRDIDPTGELFF
TGTGCCAGCAGCAGGGACATAGACCCTACCGGGGAGCTGTTTTTT
>14|TRBV6-5|many|-|TRBJ1-2
CASSRDRLGYGYTF
TGTGCCAGCAGTCGAGACCGGCTTGGGTATGGCTACACCTTC
>14|TRBV7-3|many|TRBD2|TRBJ2-1
CASSLAGGGYEQFF
TGTGCCAGCAGCTTAGCGGGGGGCGGCTATGAGCAGTTCTTC
>15|TRBV7-9|-|-|TRBJ2-6
CASRHQRELVDVLTF
TGTGCCAGCAGGCACCAAAGGGAGTTGGTTGACGTCCTGACTTTC
>12|TRBV6-5|few|-|TRBJ1-1
CASSSWRTEAFF
TGTGCCAGCAGTTCCTGGAGGACTGAAGCTTTCTTT
>14|TRBV20-1|few|-|TRBJ2-3
CSARTATSTDTQYF
TGCAGTGCTCGGACAGCTACTAGCACAGATACGCAGTATTTT
>13|TRBV7-3|many|-|TRBJ2-2
CASSLMNTGELFF
TGTGCCAGCAGCTTAATGAACACCGGGGAGCTGTTTTTT
>13|TRBV12-3/TRBV12-4|few|-|TRBJ2-1
CASSFTGYNEQFF
TGTGCCAGCAGTTTCACCGGTTACAATGAGCAGTTCTTC
>13|TRBV20-1|-|TRBD1|TRBJ1-4
CSAPRTGVEKLFF
TGCAGTGCTCCGAGGACAGGGGTTGAAAAACTGTTTTTT
>14|TRBV5-1|few|TRBD1|TRBJ2-1
CASTVGTGHNEQFF
TGCGCCAGCACGGTCGGGACAGGGCACAATGAGCAGTTCTTC
>14|TRBV7-8|-|TRBD1|TRBJ1-1
CASSPTGFHTEAFF
TGTGCCAGCAGCCCGACAGGGTTTCACACTGAAGCTTTCTTT
>12|TRBV20-1|few|-|TRBJ2-3
CSRRGLTDTQYF
TGCAGTCGGAGGGGTCTCACAGATACGCAGTATTTT
>12|TRBV20-1|many|TRBD1|TRBJ2-1
CSRTGVYNEQFF
TGCAGTCGGACAGGGGTATACAATGAGCAGTTCTTC
>12|TRBV28|-|-|TRBJ1-5
CASSSPPGAQHF
TGTGCCAGCAGCTCCCCCCCAGGGGCCCAGCATTTT
>14|TRBV12-3/TRBV12-4|many|-|TRBJ1-1
CASTAIATGFEAFF
TGTGCCAGCACCGCGATCGCGACAGGCTTTGAAGCTTTCTTT
>13|TRBV5-6|-|-|TRBJ1-1
CASSSRQAPEAFF
TGTGCCAGCAGCTCACGACAAGCTCCTGAAGCTTTCTTT
>12|TRBV5-1|-|-|TRBJ2-5
CACGDSQETQYF
TGCGCCTGCGGGGACTCCCAGGAGACCCAGTACTTC
>15|TRBV4-1|-|TRBD1|TRBJ2-2
CASSTGQGAIKELFF
TGCGCCAGCAGCACTGGACAGGGGGCCATTAAGGAGCTGTTTTTT
>12|TRBV5-1|-|-|TRBJ2-2
CASLASTGELFF
TGCGCCAGCTTGGCGTCCACCGGGGAGCTGTTTTTT
>14|TRBV5-8|-|-|TRBJ2-5
CASSLPGTPRAQYF
TGTGCCAGCAGCTTACCGGGGACGCCGCGGGCCCAGTACTTC
>17|TRBV11-1|-|-|TRBJ2-5
CASSVAGASKTRETQYF
TGTGCCAGCAGCGTTGCGGGGGCCTCTAAAACGAGGGAGACCCAGTACTTC
>15|TRBV29-1|-|-|TRBJ1-3
CSVDQGRITGNTIYF
TGCAGCGTTGACCAGGGCAGGATCACTGGAAACACCATATATTTT
>15|TRBV10-2|few|-|TRBJ1-2
CASSDWGARSYGYTF
TGCGCCAGCAGTGATTGGGGGGCCCGTAGCTATGGCTACACCTTC
>18|TRBV20-1|-|TRBD2|TRBJ2-1
CSARQTSGGASPYNEQFF
TGCAGTGCTAGGCAGACTAGCGGGGGCGCCTCCCCATACAATGAGCAGTTCTTC
>11|TRBV6-2/TRBV6-3|-|TRBD1|TRBJ2-1
CATGQGENRFF
TGTGCCACCGGACAGGGGGAGAATCGGTTCTTC
>14|TRBV5-6|-|-|TRBJ2-1
CASSWDLGGYEQFF
TGTGCCAGCAGCTGGGACCTAGGGGGGTATGAGCAGTTCTTC
>12|TRBV10-3|-|-|TRBJ2-3
CAISTYTDTQYF
TGTGCCATCAGTACGTACACAGATACGCAGTATTTT
>15|TRBV5-6|few|-|TRBJ1-1
CASSLVGFMNTEAFF
TGTGCCAGCAGCTTGGTTGGTTTCATGAACACTGAAGCTTTCTTT
>13|TRBV4-1|many|-|TRBJ1-2
CASRPTGSRGYTF
TGCGCCAGCAGACCGACAGGTAGTCGGGGCTACACCTTC
>14|TRBV6-1|-|-|TRBJ1-5
CASVGAWGNQPQHF
TGTGCCAGCGTCGGGGCCTGGGGCAATCAGCCCCAGCATTTT
>13|TRBV6-5|few|-|TRBJ2-7
CASSYGSSGWQYF
TGTGCCAGCAGTTACGGTTCCTCTGGTTGGCAGTACTTC
>15|TRBV3-1|-|TRBD1|TRBJ1-6
CASSQSTGAGSPLHF
TGTGCCAGCAGCCAATCAACAGGGGCTGGTTCACCCCTCCACTTT
>13|TRBV15|few|-|TRBJ2-4
CATSRDRGRIQYF
TGTGCCACCAGCAGAGACCGGGGGCGAATTCAGTACTTC
>13|TRBV12-3/TRBV12-4|many|-|TRBJ1-1
CASSASANTEAFF
TGTGCCAGCAGCGCCTCAGCGAACACTGAAGCTTTCTTT
>13|TRBV7-9|many|-|TRBJ1-2
CASSLQGIYGYTF
TGTGCCAGCAGCTTACAGGGTATCTATGGCTACACCTTC
>11|TRBV5-6|-|-|TRBJ2-4
CASSGESIQYF
TGTGCCAGCAGCGGAGAGTCTATTCAGTACTTC
>15|TRBV5-1|-|TRBD1|TRBJ2-3
CASSLGTGRTDTQYF
TGCGCCAGCAGCTTGGGGACAGGCCGGACAGATACGCAGTATTTT
>16|TRBV20-1|-|TRBD2|TRBJ2-1
CSAPPRTSGDYNEQFF
TGCAGTGCTCCTCCAAGGACTAGCGGGGACTACAATGAGCAGTTCTTC
>15|TRBV5-1|few|-|TRBJ2-3
CASRPMGDVTDTQYF
TGCGCCAGCAGGCCTATGGGGGACGTCACAGATACGCAGTATTTT
>15|TRBV25-1|-|-|TRBJ2-4
CASSESRRGGDIQYF
TGTGCCAGCAGTGAATCTAGACGCGGTGGGGACATTCAGTACTTC
>15|TRBV7-2|few|TRBD2|TRBJ2-3
CASSLQAGGRDTQYF
TGTGCCAGCAGCTTGCAAGCGGGGGGAAGGGATACGCAGTATTTT
>13|TRBV12-3/TRBV12-4|-|TRBD1|TRBJ1-1
CASSTAHRGEAFF
TGTGCCAGCAGTACAGCGCACAGGGGTGAAGCTTTCTTT
>15|TRBV9|-|TRBD2|TRBJ2-4
CASSVGAGGINIQYF
TGTGCCAGCAGCGTAGGCGCGGGGGGGATCAACATTCAGTACTTC